The present TCR beta chain was sequenced within a study of vaccination and CD4 T cells after COVID-19. Study findings and constraints: Analysis of convalescent patients found that 304 of 307 vaccine-specific clones were spike mono-reactive.

Germline-derived CDR1 and CDR2 are SEHNR and FQNEAQ (reference sequence). This CDR3 region has 16 residues. V lost 4 bases, J lost 3 bases, and 15 bases lay in between. To note about this clonotype: What it binds is unknown.

The Oncomine TCR Beta short-read assay sequenced DNA from cultured CD4+ T cells. Investigators isolated genomic DNA from cultured CD4+ T cells. TCRdb redid the calling of the PCR reads with MiXCR, one entry per CDR3 protein. Of about 11,000 distinct CDR3 sequences listed, less than 75% are singletons. Indicated treatment: approximately 11-day PBMC culture with coronavirus spike peptide pools or control peptides (ViraFEST assay). The sequencing here drew on CD4+ T cells from blood, cultured in vitro, taken before SARS-CoV-2 vaccination. The receptor comes from a human donor who had recovered from COVID-19. The V gene is TRBV7-9, the J gene TRBJ2-2; D is possibly TRBD2 (6 bases). CDR3 nucleotide sequence: TGTGCCAGCAGCTCCCTAGCGATCCGGGACACCGGGGAGCTGTTTTTT. This codes for CASSSLAIRDTGELFF. The full variable domain, with the rest looked up from reference TRBV7-9 and TRBJ2-2, is DTGVSQNPRHKITKRGQNVTFRCDPISEHNRLYWYRQTLGQGPEFLTYFQNEAQLEKSRLLSDRFSAERPKGSFSTLEIQRTEQGDSAMYLCASSSLAIRDTGELFFGEGSRLTVL.